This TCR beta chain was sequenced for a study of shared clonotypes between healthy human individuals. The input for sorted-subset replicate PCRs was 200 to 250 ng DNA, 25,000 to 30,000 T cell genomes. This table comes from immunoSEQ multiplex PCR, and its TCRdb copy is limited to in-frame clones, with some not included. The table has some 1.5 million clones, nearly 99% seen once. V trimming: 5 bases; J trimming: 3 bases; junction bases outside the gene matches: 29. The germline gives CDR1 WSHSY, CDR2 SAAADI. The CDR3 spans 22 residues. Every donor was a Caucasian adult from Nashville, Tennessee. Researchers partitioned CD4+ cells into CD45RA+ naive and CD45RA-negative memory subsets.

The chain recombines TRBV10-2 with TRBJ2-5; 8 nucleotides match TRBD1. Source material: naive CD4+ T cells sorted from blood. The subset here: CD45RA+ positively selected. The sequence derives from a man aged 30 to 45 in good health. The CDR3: CASSRGPSPPLGVGQGKETQYF. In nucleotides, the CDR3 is TGCGCCAGCAGTCGTGGCCCTTCCCCCCCATTGGGCGTCGGACAGGGAAAAGAGACCCAGTACTTC.